This entry lists 17 T cell receptor beta chains sequenced from one sample in a study of blood T cell repertoires in COVID-19. Sequencing was performed with immunoSEQ multiplex PCR; in TCRdb, only in-frame clones are kept and a portion is missing. The repertoire consists of over 350,000 clones, with roughly 88% occurring once and the leading ten covering around 0.95%. The sample taken for sequencing was PBMCs or T cells enriched from blood (not recorded which). All receptors derive from a woman in her 30s with acute COVID-19.

J is TRBJ2-1 and V is TRBV6-2 or TRBV6-3, with D possibly TRBD2 on 5 matching bases. Trimming shortened V by 2 bases and J by 8 bases, and 13 bases separated the two germline ends. CDR1 is MNHEY, CDR2 SVGEGT, per germline. CDR3 length: 14 amino acids. The CDR3 nucleotides are TGTGCCAGCAGTTACGGGGTTACCGGGGATGAGCAGTTCTTC. Translating it yields CASSYGVTGDEQFF.

The CDR3 nucleotides are TGTGCCAGCAGCTTAGGTCGGGTTTTGAACACTGAAGCTTTCTTT. Translation gives CASSLGRVLNTEAFF. V and J are TRBV7-9 and TRBJ1-1; D unresolved. Germline loops: CDR1 SEHNR, CDR2 FQNEAQ (reference sequence). Trimming stripped 1 base from V and 0 bases from J, with 9 bases between. The CDR3 sequence is 15 residues long.

The rearrangement links TRBV6-5 to TRBJ2-5; 8 bases agree with TRBD2. V was pared by 6 bases and J by 3 bases, with 3 bases of the junction left unmatched. The V gene's germline CDR1 is MNHEY and CDR2 SVGAGI. The CDR3 length is 13 residues. CDR3 sequence reads: CASRAGGKETQYF. CDR3 nucleotide sequence: TGTGCCAGCAGGGCGGGGGGCAAAGAGACCCAGTACTTC.

V and J are TRBV7-3 and TRBJ1-2; 7 nucleotides agree with TRBD1. The CDR3 runs 15 residues. V lost 5 bases, J lost 3 bases, and 9 bases stayed unmatched. Germline V gene data show CDR1 as SGHTA and CDR2 as FQGTGA. Here the CDR3 DNA reads TGTGCCAGCAGCCCAGAGAGTACAGGGGACTATGGCTACACCTTC. Translated, it gives CASSPESTGDYGYTF.

This clone showed up just a few times. V usage is TRBV10-3 and J usage is TRBJ2-1; TRBD2 might be the D (6 bases). The V end was cut by 2 bases, the J end by 6 bases, with 8 bases between. Germline V CDR1 and CDR2: ENHRY, SYGVKD. The CDR3 has 13 amino acids. The CDR3 coding sequence is TGTGCCATCAGTGAGGCGGGGAGCAATGAGCAGTTCTTC. Translated, it gives CAISEAGSNEQFF.

The chain carries TRBV6-1 and TRBJ1-5; D is ambiguous. Germline-derived CDR1 and CDR2 are MNHNS and SASEGT. The V end lost 3 bases, the J end lost 3 bases, and 6 bases lay between the germline ends. This CDR3 contains 13 residues. The CDR3 sequence is CASSDSPNQPQHF. In DNA form, the CDR3 reads TGTGCCAGCAGTGACAGTCCCAATCAGCCCCAGCATTTT.

The rearrangement uses TRBV18 and TRBJ1-6; TRBD1 agrees at 8 bases. Germline CDR1 is KGHSH and CDR2 is LQKENI. The CDR3 loop spans 14 amino acids. With V trimmed by 6 bases and J by 6 bases, 4 bases remained unmatched. The DNA for the CDR3 is TGTGCCAGCTCTCCGGACAGGGTTAATTCACCCCTCCACTTT. This encodes CASSPDRVNSPLHF. Complete variable domain (other parts from reference TRBV18 and TRBJ1-6): NAGVMQNPRHLVRRRGQEARLRCSPMKGHSHVYWYRQLPEEGLKFMVYLQKENIIDESGMPKERFSAEFPKEGPSILRIQQVVRGDSAAYFCASSPDRVNSPLHFGNGTRLTVT.

The chain employs TRBV18 and TRBJ2-2; 8 bases fit TRBD1. After removal of 3 bases from V and 5 bases from J, the junction contained 14 bases not matched to a gene. The CDR3 is 18 amino acids. The germline V gene encodes CDR1 KGHSH and CDR2 LQKENI. The CDR3 loop reads CASSPFSTGTGLTGELFF. The CDR3 nucleotides read TGTGCCAGCTCACCCTTCAGTACCGGGACAGGCCTTACCGGGGAGCTGTTTTTT.

CDR3 amino acids: CAWSPHGGYEAFF. CDR3 in DNA: TGTGCCTGGAGTCCCCATGGGGGGTATGAAGCTTTCTTT. The chain links TRBV30 to TRBJ1-1, with D possibly TRBD1 on 5 matching bases. Trimming removed 2 bases at V and 7 bases at J, with 14 bases between. This CDR3 has 13 amino acids. Germline assignment: CDR1 GTSNPN and CDR2 SVGIG (reference sequence).

The chain employs TRBV7-2 and TRBJ2-7, with TRBD2 matching over 7 bases. J was trimmed by 3 bases and V by 3 bases; bases with no gene match: 8. This CDR3 is built from 15 residues. Germline values: CDR1 SGHTA, CDR2 FQGNSA. The CDR3 DNA reads as TGTGCCAGCAGCTTCCTATCTAGCGGATACTACGAGCAGTACTTC. This encodes CASSFLSSGYYEQYF. The full variable domain, completed using reference TRBV7-2 and TRBJ2-7, is GAGVSQSPSNKVTEKGKDVELRCDPISGHTALYWYRQSLGQGLEFLIYFQGNSAPDKSGLPSDRFSAERTGGSVSTLTIQRTQQEDSAVYLCASSFLSSGYYEQYFGPGTRLTVT.

The chain employs TRBV2 and TRBJ1-4; TRBD1 matches 7 bases. The V gene's germline CDR1 is SNHLY and CDR2 FYNNEI. The J segment lost 0 bases and the V segment lost 5 bases, leaving 3 bases of the junction unmatched. The CDR3 has 15 amino acids. CDR3 residues: CASSRTGTTNEKLFF. CDR3 nucleotide sequence: TGTGCCAGCAGTAGGACAGGCACAACTAATGAAAAACTGTTTTTT.

J is TRBJ1-1 and V is TRBV18; 7 nucleotides align to TRBD1. The CDR3 runs to 13 residues. Trimming took 6 bases from V and 8 from J; bases not matched to a gene: 9. Per germline, CDR1 KGHSH and CDR2 LQKENI. The CDR3 DNA reads as TGTGCCAGCTCTCCAATCCGGGACAGCGAAGCTTTCTTT. Encoded protein: CASSPIRDSEAFF. The complete variable domain, with remaining parts taken from reference TRBV18 and TRBJ1-1, reads NAGVMQNPRHLVRRRGQEARLRCSPMKGHSHVYWYRQLPEEGLKFMVYLQKENIIDESGMPKERFSAEFPKEGPSILRIQQVVRGDSAAYFCASSPIRDSEAFFGQGTRLTVV.

The chain links TRBV4-2 to TRBJ1-6, with D uncertain. The V gene lost 0 bases and the J gene lost 13 bases, with 16 bases spanning the gap. Germline V lookup: CDR1 LGHNA, CDR2 YNFKEQ. The CDR3 has 15 residues. CDR3 amino acids: CASSQEDSGREPLHF. The CDR3 region has the DNA TGTGCCAGCAGCCAAGAGGACTCGGGCAGAGAGCCCCTCCACTTT.

This chain uses TRBV7-2 with TRBJ1-2; TRBD1 aligns across 9 bases. The germline gives CDR1 SGHTA, CDR2 FQGNSA. Trimming took 0 bases from V and 2 from J; bases not matched to a gene: 4. The CDR3 has 16 amino acids. CDR3 sequence reads: CASSLARGQGNYGYTF. DNA of the CDR3: TGTGCCAGCAGCTTAGCTAGGGGACAGGGAAACTATGGCTACACCTTC.

This clone has just one count. The chain recombines TRBV5-1 with TRBJ2-2; TRBD1 is a possible D gene (5 bases). The germline V and J ends were trimmed by 0 bases and 4 bases, with 13 bases remaining between them. CDR1 SGHRS and CDR2 YFSETQ come from the germline V gene. This CDR3 region has 16 residues. CDR3 in amino acids: CASSLVGRVGTGELFF. The CDR3 DNA sequence: TGCGCCAGCAGCTTGGTCGGCAGGGTGGGCACCGGGGAGCTGTTTTTT.

This clone was observed a few times. The J gene is TRBJ1-6, the V gene TRBV19, with D tentatively TRBD1 (6 bases). Trimming removed 5 bases from V and 7 bases from J, with 18 bases in between. The germline CDR1 and CDR2 sequences are LNHDA and SQIVND (reference sequence). This CDR3 region has 16 residues. CDR3 in amino acids: CASSFTQGFMNSPLHF. CDR3 coding DNA: TGTGCCAGTAGTTTTACCCAGGGGTTCATGAATTCACCCCTCCACTTT.

The V call is TRBV5-6, the J call TRBJ2-2, with TRBD2 matching over 12 bases. After removal of 4 bases from V and 0 bases from J, the junction contained 10 bases not matched to a gene. This CDR3 has 19 amino acids. Germline CDR1 is SGHDT and CDR2 is YYEEEE. The CDR3 nucleotides are TGTGCCAGCAGCCGACTAGCGGGGGCCCTATACTCGAACACCGGGGAGCTGTTTTTT. It is translated as CASSRLAGALYSNTGELFF. Full variable domain (missing parts from reference TRBV5-6 and TRBJ2-2): DAGVTQSPTHLIKTRGQQVTLRCSPKSGHDTVSWYQQALGQGPQFIFQYYEEEERQRGNFPDRFSGHQFPNYSSELNVNALLLGDSALYLCASSRLAGALYSNTGELFFGEGSRLTVL.